The TCR beta chain under discussion was sequenced for a study of T cell responses to AZD1222 COVID-19 vaccine. Study conclusions and caveats: Females outnumbered males among donors, who were mostly white British; clonal diversity was possibly underestimated. Sampling that yielded the repertoires occurred only after the peak T cell response. There were vaccine-associated CD4 TCRs across spike, dominant at 160-218 and 743-854. Reportedly, nearly half of unique spike TCRs recognized epitopes outside B.1.351/B.1.1.7 mutations.

The protocol was immunoSEQ multiplex PCR, while the TCRdb copy is restricted to in-frame clones and leaves out a portion. Of some 120,000 clones listed, over 90% are singletons. The CDR3 has 12 residues. V was trimmed by 5 bases and J by 8 bases, leaving 12 bases between them. Germline CDR1 is MNHEY and CDR2 is SVGAGI. Details on this clone: As yet, its antigen is unknown.

The receptor's source is an adult in good health. This material consisted of peripheral blood, taken on day 0 of AZD1222 vaccination. This chain links TRBV6-5 with TRBJ1-1; TRBD1 is a possible D gene (6 bases). CDR3 loop: CASSRTGSEAFF. As DNA, the CDR3 is TGTGCCAGCAGTCGCACAGGGTCCGAAGCTTTCTTT.